This TCR beta chain came from a study of early T cells in non-severe SARS-CoV-2 infection. As for the study in general: Whole-blood bulk RNA, unsorted, was sequenced, and chains were unpaired.

Turning to this clonotype: What it binds is unknown.

The germline gives CDR1 SGHAT, CDR2 FQNNGV. Trimming cost V 3 bases and J 12 bases, with 15 bases left between them. The CDR3 runs to 13 residues. Study outcomes and limitations: Matching results from VDJdb favored anti-spike CD8 responses, leaving private and CD4 specificities undetected.

Each cDNA molecule carried a unique molecular identifier. TCRdb reanalysed the 5' RACE reads using MiXCR and keeps one entry per CDR3 protein. The table lists 70,000 to 85,000 distinct CDR3 sequences, around 12% of them singletons. The chain joins TRBV11-2 to TRBJ2-1; tentatively, D is TRBD1 (5 bases). The source is an adult who was a healthcare worker with PCR-confirmed SARS-CoV-2 infection or an uninfected control (not recorded which). The sample comprised whole blood. The CDR3 DNA follows: TGTGCCAGCAGCTTGGAACGTACAGGCGGGCAGTTCTTC. Its protein product is CASSLERTGGQFF.